One sample yielded the 20 T cell receptor beta chains listed below, sequenced in a study of Ad26.COV2.S vaccination and SARS-CoV-2 variants. The data were produced by immunoSEQ multiplex PCR, yet TCRdb's version contains in-frame clones alone and is incomplete. The table has around 300,000 clones, around 89% seen once. The sample's treatment: around 19 received Ad26.COV2.S at low or high dose, single or two shots; roughly five received placebo; per-sample allocation not given. Repertoires come from day 63 after the first vaccine or placebo injection. Sequenced here: peripheral blood, sampled in a trial of Ad26.COV2.S vaccine versus placebo. The origin of the receptors is a person aged 18-65 years who received the Ad26.COV2.S COVID-19 vaccine or a placebo.

This rearrangement joins TRBV9 to TRBJ1-2, with TRBD1 as a possible D gene (6 bases). Looked up from germline, CDR1 is SGDLS and CDR2 is YYNGEE. The CDR3 length is 16 residues. With 5 bases removed from V and 7 bases from J, the gap between germline ends came to 24 bases. The CDR3 protein is CASRGGSRARLLGYTF. CDR3 DNA sequence: TGTGCCAGCAGGGGGGGCAGCCGGGCCAGACTCCTTGGCTACACCTTC.

This chain uses TRBV7-9 with TRBJ1-2; D ambiguous. V lost 6 bases and J 5 bases, leaving 7 bases between the germline ends. Germline CDR1 and CDR2: SEHNR and FQNEAQ (reference sequence). CDR3 length: 11 residues. In DNA, the CDR3 is TGTGCCAGCAGGGCGGTGTATGGCTACACCTTC. This codes for CASRAVYGYTF.

The chain couples TRBV9 to TRBJ1-3; D may be TRBD1 (5 bases). This CDR3 has 18 residues. Germline V gene sequence: CDR1 SGDLS, CDR2 YYNGEE. Trimming removed 1 base at V and 0 bases at J, with 17 bases between. In nucleotides, the CDR3 is TGTGCCAGCAGCGTAACCCCCCTTTCGGGGGACTCTGGAAACACCATATATTTT. Its protein is CASSVTPLSGDSGNTIYF.

The rearrangement uses TRBV6-5 and TRBJ1-2, with D possibly matching TRBD1 (5 bases). The CDR3 has 15 amino acids. From germline, CDR1 is MNHEY and CDR2 SVGAGI. V lost 4 bases, J lost 0 bases, and 12 bases lay in between. Here the CDR3 reads CASSWGRPANYGYTF. CDR3 DNA: TGTGCCAGCAGTTGGGGACGGCCAGCTAACTATGGCTACACCTTC.

This clone was found once. The chain is built from TRBV11-2 and TRBJ2-4; 9 bases map to TRBD2. The V gene's germline CDR1 is SGHAT and CDR2 FQNNGV. The J segment lost 9 bases and the V segment lost 0 bases, leaving 0 bases of the junction unmatched. This CDR3 is 13 amino acids long. Here the CDR3 DNA reads TGTGCCAGCAGCTTAGATAGCGGGAGCATTCAGTACTTC. It is translated as CASSLDSGSIQYF.

V is TRBV5-4 and J is TRBJ2-5; D not resolved. There are 12 residues in the CDR3. The ends were cut back, 4 bases at V and 4 bases at J, with 8 bases in the middle. Germline loops: CDR1 SGHNT, CDR2 YYREEE (reference sequence). CDR3 in amino acids: CASSPTGETQYF. The CDR3 DNA follows: TGTGCCAGCAGCCCCACCGGAGAGACCCAGTACTTC. The full variable domain, its missing parts supplied by reference TRBV5-4 and TRBJ2-5, is ETGVTQSPTHLIKTRGQQVTLRCSSQSGHNTVSWYQQALGQGPQFIFQYYREEENGRGNFPPRFSGLQFPNYSSELNVNALELDDSALYLCASSPTGETQYFGPGTRLLVL.

J is TRBJ2-2 and V is TRBV12-3 or TRBV12-4, with D uncertain. The CDR3 loop spans 12 amino acids. With 6 bases removed from V and 2 bases from J, the gap between germline ends came to 4 bases. The CDR3 DNA sequence: TGTGCCAGCAGGAATAACACCGGGGAGCTGTTTTTT. Its protein is CASRNNTGELFF.

This clone has a single count. The chain combines TRBV7-9 with TRBJ1-3; tentatively, D is TRBD1 (5 bases). This CDR3 is 15 amino acids long. Trimming stripped 4 bases from V and 4 bases from J, with 14 bases between. In germline, CDR1 is SEHNR, CDR2 FQNEAQ (reference sequence). The CDR3 DNA sequence: TGTGCCAGCAGCTCGGGACTATTTGCGGGAAACACCATATATTTT. Translated, it gives CASSSGLFAGNTIYF.

The rearrangement uses TRBV14 and TRBJ1-2, with 9 bases identical to TRBD1. Germline V gene data show CDR1 as SGHDN and CDR2 as FVKESK. The CDR3 runs 13 residues. V was clipped by 4 bases and J by 10 bases; unmatched bases: 7. The CDR3 nucleotides read TGTGCCAGCAGCCTAGGCCGGGACAGGGTCTACACCTTC. Translation: CASSLGRDRVYTF. The complete variable domain, with remaining parts taken from reference TRBV14 and TRBJ1-2, reads EAGVTQFPSHSVIEKGQTVTLRCDPISGHDNLYWYRRVMGKEIKFLLHFVKESKQDESGMPNNRFLAERTGGTYSTLKVQPAELEDSGVYFCASSLGRDRVYTFGSGTRLTVV.

The V gene is TRBV14, the J gene TRBJ1-1; D call uncertain. The germline V gene has CDR1 SGHDN and CDR2 FVKESK. The CDR3 spans 13 residues. Trimming shortened V by 3 bases and J by 11 bases, and 16 bases separated the two germline ends. CDR3 sequence: CASSHSTPDMAFF. The CDR3 coding sequence is TGTGCCAGCAGCCATTCGACACCTGACATGGCTTTCTTT.

The chain has TRBV30 and TRBJ2-5, with 7 bases aligning to TRBD1. V shed 0 bases and J 7 bases; nucleotides not matched to a gene: 11. CDR1 and CDR2 from the germline V gene are GTSNPN and SVGIG (reference sequence). The CDR3 length is 15 residues. Written as DNA, the CDR3 is TGTGCCTGGAGTGTATCCGGGACAGCCAAGGGGACCCAGTACTTC. Amino acids: CAWSVSGTAKGTQYF.

The gene calls are TRBV5-6 and TRBJ2-7, with 8 bases lining up with TRBD1. The CDR3 contains 12 residues. CDR1 SGHDT and CDR2 YYEEEE come from the germline V gene. J lost 7 bases, V lost 4 bases, and 4 bases had no gene match. The CDR3, as DNA: TGTGCCAGCAGCCCCTGGACAGGGGAGCAGTACTTC. This encodes CASSPWTGEQYF.

V gene TRBV5-1 combines with J gene TRBJ2-2, with a tentative D call TRBD1 (5 bases). With 1 base removed from V and 4 bases from J, the gap between germline ends came to 11 bases. Germline CDR1 reads SGHRS; CDR2 reads YFSETQ. The CDR3 length is 15 residues. The CDR3: CASSLTGHLTGELFF. The CDR3 coding sequence is TGCGCCAGCAGCTTGACAGGCCACCTCACCGGGGAGCTGTTTTTT.

This chain uses TRBV15 with TRBJ1-6; D not certain. The V gene's germline CDR1 is LNHNV and CDR2 YYDKDF (reference sequence). The length of the CDR3 is 15 residues. The V gene lost 0 bases and the J gene lost 10 bases, with 13 bases spanning the gap. CDR3 DNA sequence: TGTGCCACCAGCAGAGATGCGGGTAGTGGCTCACCCCTCCACTTT. It encodes CATSRDAGSGSPLHF.

The rearrangement uses TRBV5-4 and TRBJ1-1, with D tentatively TRBD1 (6 bases). Trimming pared 0 bases from V and 1 base from J, leaving 7 bases between. The CDR3 spans 14 residues. Germline V CDR1 and CDR2: SGHNT, YYREEE (reference sequence). The CDR3 DNA reads TGTGCCAGCAGCTTGGTGACAGGGAACACTGAAGCTTTCTTT. It encodes CASSLVTGNTEAFF.

The chain recombines TRBV30 with TRBJ2-7; the match to TRBD2 covers 12 bases. Germline CDR1 reads GTSNPN; CDR2 reads SVGIG (reference sequence). CDR3 length equals 15 residues. Trimming took 2 bases from V and 2 from J; bases not matched to a gene: 4. The CDR3 loop reads CAWSPLAGGPYEQYF. CDR3 coding DNA: TGTGCCTGGAGTCCACTAGCGGGAGGTCCCTACGAGCAGTACTTC.

The chain has TRBV28 and TRBJ2-5, with 7 positions matching TRBD2. This CDR3 comprises 16 residues. The ends lost 4 bases at V and 3 bases at J; junction bases unmatched: 11. CDR1 and CDR2 from the germline V gene are MDHEN and SYDVKM. The CDR3 reads CASSSGRSLAKETQYF. The DNA of the CDR3 is TGTGCCAGCAGTTCTGGACGTTCACTAGCGAAAGAGACCCAGTACTTC.

This chain joins TRBV7-2 and TRBJ2-2; TRBD2 matches at 14 bases. Germline assignment: CDR1 SGHTA and CDR2 FQGNSA. The CDR3 extends over 17 amino acids. The trim removed 3 bases at V and 4 bases at J, leaving 4 bases unmatched. CDR3 sequence: CASSFRTSGGPTGELFF. Written as DNA, the CDR3 is TGTGCCAGCAGCTTTAGGACTAGCGGGGGGCCCACCGGGGAGCTGTTTTTT.

The V and J genes are TRBV28 and TRBJ2-5; D may correspond to TRBD1 or TRBD2 (5 bases each). V was pared by 2 bases and J by 2 bases, with 9 bases between. The CDR3 runs 14 residues. Per the germline V gene, CDR1 is MDHEN and CDR2 is SYDVKM. CDR3 coding DNA: TGTGCCAGCAGTTTAGGGACGGTTCAAGAGACCCAGTACTTC. Translation: CASSLGTVQETQYF.

This clone has only one observation. The chain couples TRBV7-2 to TRBJ1-5; D possibly corresponds to TRBD1 (6 bases). Germline CDR1 is SGHTA and CDR2 is FQGNSA. V lost 1 base, J lost 7 bases, and 11 bases lay in between. This CDR3 contains 14 residues. DNA of the CDR3: TGTGCCAGCAGCTTAGAAACAGGGAAGCAGCCCCAGCATTTT. Its protein is CASSLETGKQPQHF.